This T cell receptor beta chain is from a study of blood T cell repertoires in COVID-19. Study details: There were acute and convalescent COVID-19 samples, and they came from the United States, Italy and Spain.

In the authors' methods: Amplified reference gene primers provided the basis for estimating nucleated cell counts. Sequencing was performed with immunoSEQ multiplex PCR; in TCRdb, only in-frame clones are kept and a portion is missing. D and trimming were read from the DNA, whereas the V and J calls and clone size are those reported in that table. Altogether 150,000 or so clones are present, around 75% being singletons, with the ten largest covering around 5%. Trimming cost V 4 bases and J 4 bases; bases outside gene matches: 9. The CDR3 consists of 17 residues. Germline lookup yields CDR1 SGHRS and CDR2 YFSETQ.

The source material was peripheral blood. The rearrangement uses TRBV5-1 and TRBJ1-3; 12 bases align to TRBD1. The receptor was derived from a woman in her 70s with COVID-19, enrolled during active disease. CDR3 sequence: CASSLSPGQGAGNTIYF. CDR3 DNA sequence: TGCGCCAGCAGCCTGTCCCCGGGACAGGGGGCGGGAAACACCATATATTTT.